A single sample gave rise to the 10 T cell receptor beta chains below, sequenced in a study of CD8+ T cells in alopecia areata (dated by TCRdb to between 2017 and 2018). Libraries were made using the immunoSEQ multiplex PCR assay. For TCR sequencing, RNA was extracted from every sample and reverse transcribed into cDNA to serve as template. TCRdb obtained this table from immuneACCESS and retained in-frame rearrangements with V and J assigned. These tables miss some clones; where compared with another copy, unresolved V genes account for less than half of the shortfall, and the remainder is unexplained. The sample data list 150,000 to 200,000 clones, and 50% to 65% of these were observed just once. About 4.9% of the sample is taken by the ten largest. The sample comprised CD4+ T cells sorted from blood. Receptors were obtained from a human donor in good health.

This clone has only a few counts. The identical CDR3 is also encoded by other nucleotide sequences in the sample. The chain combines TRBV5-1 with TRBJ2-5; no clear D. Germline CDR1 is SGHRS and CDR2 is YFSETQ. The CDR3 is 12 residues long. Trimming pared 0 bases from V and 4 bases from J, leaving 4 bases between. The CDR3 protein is CASSLVGETQYF. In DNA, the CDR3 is TGCGCCAGCAGCTTGGTAGGAGAGACCCAGTACTTC.

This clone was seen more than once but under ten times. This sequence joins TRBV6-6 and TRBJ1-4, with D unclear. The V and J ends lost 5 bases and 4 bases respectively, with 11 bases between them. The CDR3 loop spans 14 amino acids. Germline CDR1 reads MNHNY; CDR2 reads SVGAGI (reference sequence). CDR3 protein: CASSPRWSNEKLFF. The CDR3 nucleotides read TGTGCCAGCAGTCCCCGGTGGAGTAATGAAAAACTGTTTTTT.

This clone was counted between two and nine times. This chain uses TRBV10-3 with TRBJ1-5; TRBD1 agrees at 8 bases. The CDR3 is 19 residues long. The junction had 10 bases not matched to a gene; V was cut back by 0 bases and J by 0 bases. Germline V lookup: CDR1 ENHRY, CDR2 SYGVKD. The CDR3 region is CAISESTGTGTLSNQPQHF. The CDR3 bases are TGTGCCATCAGTGAGTCCACCGGGACAGGAACCCTTAGCAATCAGCCCCAGCATTTT.

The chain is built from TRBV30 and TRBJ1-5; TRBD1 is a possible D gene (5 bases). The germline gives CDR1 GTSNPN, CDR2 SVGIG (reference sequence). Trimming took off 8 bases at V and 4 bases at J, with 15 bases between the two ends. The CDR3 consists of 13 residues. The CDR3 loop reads CALTYQGNQPQHF. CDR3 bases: TGTGCCCTGACATACCAGGGAAATCAGCCCCAGCATTTT.

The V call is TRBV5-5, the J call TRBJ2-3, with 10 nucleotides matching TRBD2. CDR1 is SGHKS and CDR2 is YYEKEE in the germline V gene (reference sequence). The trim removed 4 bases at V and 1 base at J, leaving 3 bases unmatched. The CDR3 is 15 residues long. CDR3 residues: CASSPSGRGTDTQYF. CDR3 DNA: TGTGCCAGCAGCCCGAGCGGGAGGGGCACAGATACGCAGTATTTT.

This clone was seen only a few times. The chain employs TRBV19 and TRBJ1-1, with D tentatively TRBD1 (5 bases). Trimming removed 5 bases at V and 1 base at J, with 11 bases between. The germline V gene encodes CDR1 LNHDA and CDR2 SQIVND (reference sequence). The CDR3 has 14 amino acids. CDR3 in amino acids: CASSFQGSNTEAFF. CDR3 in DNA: TGTGCCAGTAGTTTCCAGGGTTCGAACACTGAAGCTTTCTTT.

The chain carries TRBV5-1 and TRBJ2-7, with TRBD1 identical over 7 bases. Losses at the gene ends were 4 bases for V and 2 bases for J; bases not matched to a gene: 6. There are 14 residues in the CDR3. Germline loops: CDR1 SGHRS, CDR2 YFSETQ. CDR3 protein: CASSMRQGAYEQYF. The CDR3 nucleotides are TGCGCCAGCAGCATGCGACAGGGAGCCTACGAGCAGTACTTC. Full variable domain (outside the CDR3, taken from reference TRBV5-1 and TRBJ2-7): KAGVTQTPRYLIKTRGQQVTLSCSPISGHRSVSWYQQTPGQGLQFLFEYFSETQRNKGNFPGRFSGRQFSNSRSEMNVSTLELGDSALYLCASSMRQGAYEQYFGPGTRLTVT.

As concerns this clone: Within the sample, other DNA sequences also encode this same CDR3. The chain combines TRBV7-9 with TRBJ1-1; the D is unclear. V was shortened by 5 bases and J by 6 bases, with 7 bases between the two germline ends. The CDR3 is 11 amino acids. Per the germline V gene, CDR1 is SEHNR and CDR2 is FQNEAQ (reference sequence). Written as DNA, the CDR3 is TGTGCCAGCAGCCCCGCGTCTGAAGCTTTCTTT. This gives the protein CASSPASEAFF. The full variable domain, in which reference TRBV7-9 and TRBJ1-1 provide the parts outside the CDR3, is DTGVSQNPRHKITKRGQNVTFRCDPISEHNRLYWYRQTLGQGPEFLTYFQNEAQLEKSRLLSDRFSAERPKGSFSTLEIQRTEQGDSAMYLCASSPASEAFFGQGTRLTVV.

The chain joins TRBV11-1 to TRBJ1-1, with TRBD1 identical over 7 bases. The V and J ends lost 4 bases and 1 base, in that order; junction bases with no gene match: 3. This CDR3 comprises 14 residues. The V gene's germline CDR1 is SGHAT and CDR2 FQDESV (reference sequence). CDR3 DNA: TGTGCCAGCAGCTGGACAGGCCCGAACACTGAAGCTTTCTTT. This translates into CASSWTGPNTEAFF.

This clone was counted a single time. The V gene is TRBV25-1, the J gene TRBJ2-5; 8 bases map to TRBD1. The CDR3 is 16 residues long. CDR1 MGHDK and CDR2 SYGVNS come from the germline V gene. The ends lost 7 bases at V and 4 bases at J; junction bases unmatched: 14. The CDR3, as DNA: TGTGCCAGCACCCCAGGTGGACAGGGACATTCAGAGACCCAGTACTTC. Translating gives CASTPGGQGHSETQYF.